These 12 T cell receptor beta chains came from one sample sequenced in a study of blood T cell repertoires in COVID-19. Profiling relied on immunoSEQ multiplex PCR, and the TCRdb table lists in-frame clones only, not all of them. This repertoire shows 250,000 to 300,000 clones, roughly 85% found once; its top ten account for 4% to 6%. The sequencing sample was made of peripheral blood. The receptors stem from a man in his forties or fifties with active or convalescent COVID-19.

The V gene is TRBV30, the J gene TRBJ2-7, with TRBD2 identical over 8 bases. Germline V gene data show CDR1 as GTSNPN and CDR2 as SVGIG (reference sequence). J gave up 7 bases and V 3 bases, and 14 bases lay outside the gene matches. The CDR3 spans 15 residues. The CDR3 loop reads CAWSLGIAGSREQYF. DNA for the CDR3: TGTGCCTGGAGCCTCGGGATAGCGGGAAGTCGGGAGCAGTACTTC.

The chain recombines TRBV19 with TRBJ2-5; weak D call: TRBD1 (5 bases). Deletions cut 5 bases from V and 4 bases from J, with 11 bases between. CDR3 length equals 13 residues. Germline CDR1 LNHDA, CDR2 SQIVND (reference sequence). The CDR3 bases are TGTGCCAGTAGTCGAAACCAGGGAGAGACCCAGTACTTC. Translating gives CASSRNQGETQYF.

In DNA, the CDR3 is TGCGCCAGCAGCTTGGACGGGACAGGGGGCCACAATGAGCAGTTCTTC. Amino acid sequence: CASSLDGTGGHNEQFF. This chain joins TRBV5-1 and TRBJ2-1, with 12 bases aligning to TRBD1. Unmatched junction bases numbered 3, after V lost 0 bases and J lost 5 bases. The V gene's germline CDR1 is SGHRS and CDR2 YFSETQ. The CDR3 is 16 residues long. Complete variable domain (other parts from reference TRBV5-1 and TRBJ2-1): KAGVTQTPRYLIKTRGQQVTLSCSPISGHRSVSWYQQTPGQGLQFLFEYFSETQRNKGNFPGRFSGRQFSNSRSEMNVSTLELGDSALYLCASSLDGTGGHNEQFFGPGTRLTVL.

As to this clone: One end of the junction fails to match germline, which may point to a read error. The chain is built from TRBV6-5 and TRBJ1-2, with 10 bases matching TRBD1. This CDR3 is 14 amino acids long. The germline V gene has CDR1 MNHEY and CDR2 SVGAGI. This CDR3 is CASSYSPWTGGRIF. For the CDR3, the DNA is TGTGCCAGCAGTTACTCGCCGTGGACAGGGGGGAGGATCTTC.

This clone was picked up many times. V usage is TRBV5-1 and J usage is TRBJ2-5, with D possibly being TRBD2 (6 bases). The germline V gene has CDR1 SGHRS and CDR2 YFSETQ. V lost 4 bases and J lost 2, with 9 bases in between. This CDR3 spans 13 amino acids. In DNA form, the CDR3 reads TGCGCCAGCAGCAAGACTAGACAAGAGACCCAGTACTTC. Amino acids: CASSKTRQETQYF. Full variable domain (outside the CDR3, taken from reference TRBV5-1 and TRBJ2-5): KAGVTQTPRYLIKTRGQQVTLSCSPISGHRSVSWYQQTPGQGLQFLFEYFSETQRNKGNFPGRFSGRQFSNSRSEMNVSTLELGDSALYLCASSKTRQETQYFGPGTRLLVL.

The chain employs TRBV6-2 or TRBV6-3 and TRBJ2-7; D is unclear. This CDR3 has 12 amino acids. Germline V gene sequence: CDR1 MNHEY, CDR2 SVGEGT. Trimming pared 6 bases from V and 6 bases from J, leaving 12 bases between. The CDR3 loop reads CASSSHLIEQYF. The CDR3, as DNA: TGTGCCAGCAGCTCACATTTGATCGAGCAGTACTTC.

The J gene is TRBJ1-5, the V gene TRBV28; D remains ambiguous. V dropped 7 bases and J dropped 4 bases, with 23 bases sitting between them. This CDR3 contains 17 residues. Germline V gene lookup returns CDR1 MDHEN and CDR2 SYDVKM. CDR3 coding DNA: TGTGCCAGCAAGAGGGAAGGCACCGGCCCGCGAAATCAGCCCCAGCATTTT. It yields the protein CASKREGTGPRNQPQHF. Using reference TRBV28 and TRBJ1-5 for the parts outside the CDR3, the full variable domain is DVKVTQSSRYLVKRTGEKVFLECVQDMDHENMFWYRQDPGLGLRLIYFSYDVKMKEKGDIPEGYSVSREKKERFSLILESASTNQTSMYLCASKREGTGPRNQPQHFGDGTRLSIL.

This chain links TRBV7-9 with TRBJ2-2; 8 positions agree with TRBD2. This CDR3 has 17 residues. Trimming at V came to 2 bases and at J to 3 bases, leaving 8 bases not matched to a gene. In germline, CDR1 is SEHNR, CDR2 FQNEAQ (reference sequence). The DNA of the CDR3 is TGTGCCAGCAGCTTAAATCTAGCGGGTTACCACACCGGGGAGCTGTTTTTT. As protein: CASSLNLAGYHTGELFF.

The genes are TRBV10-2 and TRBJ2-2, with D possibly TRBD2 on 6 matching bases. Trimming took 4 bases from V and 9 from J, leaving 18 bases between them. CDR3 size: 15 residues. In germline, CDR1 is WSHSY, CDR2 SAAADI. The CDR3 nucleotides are TGCGCCAGCAGTGTGGGAGGAGGACTAAGCAGGGAGCTGTTTTTT. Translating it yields CASSVGGGLSRELFF.

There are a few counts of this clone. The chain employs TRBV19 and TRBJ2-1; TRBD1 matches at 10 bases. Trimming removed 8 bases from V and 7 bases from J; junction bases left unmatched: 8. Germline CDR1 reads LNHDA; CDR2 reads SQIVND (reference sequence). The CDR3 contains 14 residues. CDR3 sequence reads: CASEDRGQRNEQFF. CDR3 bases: TGTGCCAGTGAAGACAGGGGGCAGCGAAATGAGCAGTTCTTC.

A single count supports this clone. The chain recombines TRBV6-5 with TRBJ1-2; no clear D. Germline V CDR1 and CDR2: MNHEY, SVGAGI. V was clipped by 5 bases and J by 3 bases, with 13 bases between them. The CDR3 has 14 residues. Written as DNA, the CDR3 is TGTGCCAGCAGTCTACGCCGGGTTGACTATGGCTACACCTTC. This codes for CASSLRRVDYGYTF.

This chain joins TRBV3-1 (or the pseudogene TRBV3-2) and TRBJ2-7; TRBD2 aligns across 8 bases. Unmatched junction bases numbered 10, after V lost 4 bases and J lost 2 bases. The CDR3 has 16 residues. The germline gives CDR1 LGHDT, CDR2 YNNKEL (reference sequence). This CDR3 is CASSPPPSGRTYEQYF. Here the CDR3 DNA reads TGTGCCAGCAGCCCCCCCCCAAGCGGGAGAACCTACGAGCAGTACTTC.